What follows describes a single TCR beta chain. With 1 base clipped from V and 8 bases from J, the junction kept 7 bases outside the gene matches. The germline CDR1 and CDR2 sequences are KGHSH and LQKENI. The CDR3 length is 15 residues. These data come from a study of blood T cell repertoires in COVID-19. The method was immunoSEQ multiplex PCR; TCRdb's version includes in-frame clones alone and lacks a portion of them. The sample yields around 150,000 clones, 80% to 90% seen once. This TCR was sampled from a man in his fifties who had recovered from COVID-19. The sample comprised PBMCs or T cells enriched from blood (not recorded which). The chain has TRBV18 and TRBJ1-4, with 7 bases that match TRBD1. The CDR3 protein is CASSPLQGFEEKLFF. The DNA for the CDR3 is TGTGCCAGCTCACCACTACAGGGGTTCGAGGAAAAACTGTTTTTT.